Below are 21 T cell receptor beta chains sequenced from a single sample in a study of T cells in Graves' hyperthyroidism and ophthalmopathy. Amplified regions were TCR beta CDR3 sequences from RNA transcripts. Carried out on the TCR CDR3, a first-round RT-PCR used the HTBI primer set. TCRdb used MiXCR to reprocess the multiplex PCR reads, holding one entry per CDR3 protein. The profile covers 400,000 to 600,000 distinct CDR3 sequences, with around 16% appearing a single time and 25% to 30% taken by the ten largest. Sequenced: blood. The receptor source for this set is a woman in her thirties with Graves' ophthalmopathy.

V and J are TRBV29-1 and TRBJ2-3, with 7 bases aligning to TRBD1. CDR1 SQVTM and CDR2 ANQGSEA come from the germline V gene. V lost 7 bases to trimming and J lost 4 bases; unmatched junction nucleotides: 5. CDR3 length: 12 residues. The CDR3 coding sequence is TGCAGCGCTCGACAGGGTGCAGATACGCAGTATTTT. Translated: CSARQGADTQYF.

This clonotype has a count of ten or more. The chain carries TRBV20-1 and TRBJ2-5; D is unresolved. V lost 0 bases and J 7 bases, leaving 6 bases between the germline ends. The CDR3 has 11 amino acids. In germline, CDR1 is DFQATT, CDR2 SNEGSKA (reference sequence). As DNA, the CDR3 is TGCAGTGCTAGAGACCCGACGACCCAGTACTTC. It codes for CSARDPTTQYF.

V and J are TRBV6-1 and TRBJ2-5; 11 bases line up with TRBD2. From germline, CDR1 is MNHNS and CDR2 SASEGT. The CDR3 consists of 15 residues. V lost 6 bases to trimming and J lost 5 bases; unmatched junction nucleotides: 8. The CDR3 here is CASRTSGSSIETQYF. The DNA for the CDR3 is TGTGCCAGCAGAACTAGCGGGAGCTCCATCGAGACCCAGTACTTC.

This clonotype was counted many times. This rearrangement joins TRBV20-1 to TRBJ2-7; 8 nucleotides agree with TRBD2. Germline trimming cut 2 bases from V and 2 bases from J; bases unmatched to any gene: 8. There are 15 residues in the CDR3. CDR1 is DFQATT and CDR2 is SNEGSKA in the germline V gene (reference sequence). The CDR3 DNA sequence: TGCAGTGCTAGATCGGGGAGCGGGAGTCCCTACGAGCAGTACTTC. Protein product: CSARSGSGSPYEQYF.

This clonotype came up many times. The V call is TRBV2, the J call TRBJ2-7; 8 bases align to TRBD2. The V and J ends lost 4 bases and 6 bases, in that order; junction bases with no gene match: 2. Germline-derived CDR1 and CDR2 are SNHLY and FYNNEI. The length of the CDR3 is 12 residues. CDR3 amino acids: CASSGLASEQYF. CDR3 in DNA: TGTGCCAGCAGTGGACTAGCGTCCGAGCAGTACTTC.

This clonotype was picked up many times. The chain carries TRBV6-2 or TRBV6-3 and TRBJ2-5; 11 nucleotides match TRBD2. Germline V gives CDR1 MNHEY, CDR2 SVGEGT. The CDR3 has 17 residues. The ends lost 2 bases at V and 0 bases at J; junction bases unmatched: 5. The CDR3 region is CASSYPPGLADQETQYF. The CDR3 coding sequence is TGTGCCAGCAGTTACCCGCCGGGACTAGCGGACCAAGAGACCCAGTACTTC.

This clonotype occurred a few times. The CDR3 DNA follows: TGCGCCAGCAGCCAAGGGCCCTCAGGGACCCAAGAGACCCAGTACTTC. It yields the protein CASSQGPSGTQETQYF. The V call is TRBV4-3, the J call TRBJ2-5, with D perhaps assigned TRBD1 or TRBD2 (5 bases each). CDR3 length: 16 residues. Germline CDR1 reads LGHNA; CDR2 reads YSLEER. The V end lost 1 base, the J end lost 1 base, and 13 bases lay between the germline ends.

This clonotype has ten or more counts. The V and J genes are TRBV11-2 and TRBJ1-6; D might be TRBD1 (6 bases). Germline values: CDR1 SGHAT, CDR2 FQNNGV. With 7 bases removed from V and 4 bases from J, the gap between germline ends came to 14 bases. The CDR3 extends over 15 amino acids. The CDR3 bases are TGTGCCAGCACTCAAACTACAGGGTATAATTCACCCCTCCACTTT. This encodes CASTQTTGYNSPLHF.

This clonotype was seen many times. The chain joins TRBV6-5 to TRBJ2-7, with D uncertain. V lost 0 bases, J lost 3 bases, and 6 bases lay in between. This CDR3 spans 13 amino acids. The germline V gene encodes CDR1 MNHEY and CDR2 SVGAGI. The CDR3 sequence is CASSYSTDYEQYF. For the CDR3, the DNA is TGTGCCAGCAGTTACTCGACGGACTACGAGCAGTACTTC.

Of note for this clonotype: Being one base from a much bigger clone, this may be a read error. The V gene is TRBV7-2, the J gene TRBJ1-2, with 8 positions matching TRBD1. J gave up 7 bases and V 4 bases, and 8 bases lay outside the gene matches. Germline V gene data show CDR1 as SGHTA and CDR2 as FQGNSA. The CDR3 is 14 amino acids. CDR3 in DNA: TGTGCCAGCAGCTCAGGTCAGGGGGCCACTGGCTACACCTTC. Protein product: CASSSGQGATGYTF.

There are many counts of this clonotype. The chain links TRBV7-8 to TRBJ1-5, with a weak D call TRBD1 (5 bases). V lost 6 bases to trimming and J lost 0 bases, with 12 bases between them. Germline CDR1 SGHVS, CDR2 FQNEAQ. This CDR3 region has 15 residues. CDR3 sequence: CASSKSGISNQPQHF. In DNA, the CDR3 is TGTGCCAGCAGTAAATCAGGGATTAGCAATCAGCCCCAGCATTTT.

This clonotype occurred a few times. CDR3 protein: CASRDRDYNEQFF. The CDR3 DNA is TGTGCCAGCAGGGACAGGGACTACAATGAGCAGTTCTTC. The rearrangement uses TRBV6-1 and TRBJ2-1; 8 bases line up with TRBD1. V shed 6 bases, J shed 3 bases, and the junction held 1 base outside the gene matches. The CDR3 has 13 residues. The V gene's germline CDR1 is MNHNS and CDR2 SASEGT.

This clonotype has ten or more counts. This chain links TRBV29-1 with TRBJ2-3; no firm D call. In germline, CDR1 is SQVTM, CDR2 ANQGSEA. CDR3 length: 12 amino acids. Deletions cut 0 bases from V and 5 bases from J, with 6 bases between. The CDR3 reads CSVEDGEDTQYF. Written as DNA, the CDR3 is TGCAGCGTTGAAGATGGCGAAGATACGCAGTATTTT.

This clonotype came up a few times. The rearrangement uses TRBV14 and TRBJ2-1, with 11 bases matching TRBD2. V lost 0 bases to trimming and J lost 7 bases; unmatched junction nucleotides: 14. The CDR3 runs to 19 residues. Germline CDR1 SGHDN, CDR2 FVKESK. DNA for the CDR3: TGTGCCAGCAGCCAAGATTTTCGAAATAGCGGGAGGGCCGGGAATGAGCAGTTCTTC. The encoded protein is CASSQDFRNSGRAGNEQFF.

This clonotype was picked up many times. The chain uses TRBV9 and TRBJ1-1, with TRBD1 matching 8 bases. The CDR3 totals 14 residues. After removal of 7 bases from V and 7 bases from J, the junction contained 12 bases not matched to a gene. CDR1 is SGDLS and CDR2 is YYNGEE in the germline V gene. CDR3 in DNA: TGTGCCAGCGAATCGATCAGGGGGCGAAGTGAAGCTTTCTTT. Its protein is CASESIRGRSEAFF.

This clonotype was detected ten times or more. The J gene is TRBJ2-1, the V gene TRBV27, with D perhaps TRBD1 (5 bases). V lost 3 bases to trimming and J lost 6 bases, with 9 bases between them. Germline loops: CDR1 MNHEY, CDR2 SMNVEV (reference sequence). The CDR3 is 13 amino acids. CDR3 in amino acids: CASSFQGVNEQFF. The DNA of the CDR3 is TGTGCCAGCAGTTTTCAGGGCGTCAATGAGCAGTTCTTC.

The rearrangement joins TRBV7-2 to TRBJ2-5; tentative D call: TRBD2 (7 bases). The tail of the sequence fits TRBJ2-1 better, so the J call may be wrong. CDR1 is SGHTA and CDR2 is FQGNSA in the germline V gene. This CDR3 is 14 amino acids long. CDR3: CASSFQGGGETQFF. The CDR3, as DNA: TGTGCCAGCAGCTTCCAAGGGGGGGGGGAGACCCAGTTCTTC.

The sample holds many counts of this clonotype. The V call is TRBV27, the J call TRBJ2-1; either TRBD1 or TRBD2 may fit D (5 bases each). V was trimmed by 3 bases and J by 4 bases, leaving 13 bases between them. The CDR3 is made up of 15 amino acids. Germline CDR1 and CDR2: MNHEY and SMNVEV (reference sequence). The CDR3: CASSLVGPKYNEQFF. CDR3 nucleotide sequence: TGTGCCAGCAGTTTGGTGGGACCAAAATACAATGAGCAGTTCTTC.

The chain couples TRBV5-1 to TRBJ1-1; TRBD1 is a possible D gene (6 bases). The CDR3 extends over 15 amino acids. Germline assignment: CDR1 SGHRS and CDR2 YFSETQ. The V end was cut by 2 bases, the J end by 2 bases, with 13 bases between. The CDR3 DNA sequence: TGCGCCAGCAGCTTTTTGAGACAGGCAAACACTGAAGCTTTCTTT. Translated, it gives CASSFLRQANTEAFF.

The sample holds many counts of this clonotype. V is TRBV4-2 and J is TRBJ2-7; the D gene is possibly TRBD1 (6 bases). V lost 2 bases and J 4 bases, leaving 12 bases between the germline ends. CDR3 length: 14 amino acids. Germline loops: CDR1 LGHNA, CDR2 YNFKEQ. The CDR3 loop is CASSQTGISYEQYF. Written as DNA, the CDR3 is TGTGCCAGCAGCCAAACAGGGATCTCTTACGAGCAGTACTTC.

Remarks on this clonotype: This may be a read error: a much more frequent sequence differs by one nucleotide. This chain uses TRBV29-1 with TRBJ2-1; 12 bases match TRBD2. The CDR3 is made up of 13 amino acids. Germline CDR1 is SQVTM and CDR2 is ANQGSEA. The V and J ends lost 6 bases and 7 bases, in that order; junction bases with no gene match: 4. In nucleotides, the CDR3 is TGCAGCGTAGGTACTAGCGGGAGGAATGAGCAGTTCTTC. It is translated as CSVGTSGRNEQFF.